This entry concerns a single T cell receptor (beta chain). Its specific antigen is unknown. Base qualities are missing; no much larger clone stands one base away. The data are from a study of T cell changes during pregnancy in multiple sclerosis (dated by TCRdb to between 2018 and 2021). Regarding the study in general: In women with multiple sclerosis, the researchers looked at how the T cell repertoire shifted as pregnancy progressed.

Taken from the germline V gene, the CDR1 and CDR2 loops are MGHRA and YSYEKL. The CDR3 starts with the cysteine, ends with the phenylalanine, and has 17 residues. Only the CDR3 DNA is retained, 51 bases long and in frame from the first base. V and J are truncated by 1 base and 4 bases respectively, leaving an intervening sequence of 16 bases. Library creation used the immunoSEQ multiplex PCR assay. The table was pulled from immuneACCESS by TCRdb, which kept in-frame rearrangements only. Such tables lose some clones; where checked, under half of the loss comes from unresolved V genes, and the rest has no known cause. This sample has approximately 50,000 clones in its table, and about nine tenths of those were observed once. Of the sample, around 9.6% is held by the ten largest clones.

This specimen consisted of CD8+ T cells from peripheral blood mononuclear cells, obtained after pregnancy. Recombination linked TRBV4-1 to TRBJ2-2; D gene: possibly TRBD1, on 5 matching bases. The source is a female donor with multiple sclerosis, enrolled in a pregnancy study. The DNA sequence follows: TGCGCCAGCAGCCAAGCTCAGGAACTGCAGGGCACCGGGGAGCTGTTTTTT. Translation gives CASSQAQELQGTGELFF.